These 10 T cell receptor beta chains were all obtained from the same sample, sequenced in a study of T cell responses to AZD1222 COVID-19 vaccine. Here immunoSEQ multiplex PCR was the method, and the copy in TCRdb shows in-frame clones only, minus some. This table has 200,000 or so clones, 94% appearing once. This specimen consisted of peripheral blood, obtained on day 0 of AZD1222 vaccination. The source of these receptors is an adult in good health.

The V call is TRBV12-3 or TRBV12-4, the J call TRBJ1-2, with D unclear. V was pared by 10 bases and J by 2 bases, with 11 bases between. The CDR3 sequence is 12 residues long. CDR3: CATTTGNYGYTF. In DNA, the CDR3 is TGTGCCACCACGACGGGGAACTATGGCTACACCTTC.

This clone has only one observation. The chain is built from TRBV28 and TRBJ1-1; no definite D call. The CDR3 has 14 residues. V was trimmed by 3 bases and J by 1 base, leaving 9 bases between them. In germline, CDR1 is MDHEN, CDR2 SYDVKM. Here the CDR3 DNA reads TGTGCCAGCAGTTTGAGGGCCCCGAACACTGAAGCTTTCTTT. Its protein product is CASSLRAPNTEAFF.

This chain connects TRBV27 to TRBJ2-1; D gene uncertain. V lost 5 bases, J lost 3 bases, and 8 bases lay in between. Germline V gene sequence: CDR1 MNHEY, CDR2 SMNVEV (reference sequence). The length of the CDR3 is 13 residues. In DNA, the CDR3 is TGTGCCAGCAGTCAAATTGGCTACAATGAGCAGTTCTTC. As protein: CASSQIGYNEQFF.

The chain employs TRBV28 and TRBJ1-1; perhaps TRBD1 as D (6 bases). The V end was cut by 7 bases, the J end by 2 bases, with 14 bases between. The CDR3 totals 14 residues. Looked up from germline, CDR1 is MDHEN and CDR2 is SYDVKM. CDR3 nucleotides: TGTGCCAGCAAGGGGGGGTGGTCCAACACTGAAGCTTTCTTT. Translated: CASKGGWSNTEAFF.

This chain connects TRBV28 to TRBJ1-1; TRBD1 aligns across 12 bases. This CDR3 has 17 amino acids. V trimming: 4 bases; J trimming: 6 bases; junction bases outside the gene matches: 12. Germline V lookup: CDR1 MDHEN, CDR2 SYDVKM. CDR3 sequence reads: CASSSPRPGQGAPEAFF. The CDR3 bases are TGTGCCAGCAGTTCCCCTCGGCCGGGACAGGGGGCCCCTGAAGCTTTCTTT.

The J gene is TRBJ2-7, the V gene TRBV11-2; TRBD2 is a possible D gene (5 bases). This CDR3 contains 13 residues. Per the germline V gene, CDR1 is SGHAT and CDR2 is FQNNGV. V was shortened by 5 bases and J by 7 bases, with 15 bases between the two germline ends. The CDR3 loop is CASSLAHTGEQYF. CDR3 coding DNA: TGTGCCAGCAGCCTAGCACATACCGGGGAGCAGTACTTC. The variable domain in full, completed from reference TRBV11-2 and TRBJ2-7, reads EAGVAQSPRYKIIEKRQSVAFWCNPISGHATLYWYQQILGQGPKLLIQFQNNGVVDDSQLPKDRFSAERLKGVDSTLKIQPAKLEDSAVYLCASSLAHTGEQYFGPGTRLTVT.

V usage is TRBV7-2 and J usage is TRBJ1-2, with TRBD1 identical over 9 bases. This CDR3 region has 15 residues. V lost 1 base to trimming and J lost 4 bases; unmatched junction nucleotides: 4. In germline, CDR1 is SGHTA, CDR2 FQGNSA. The CDR3 region is CASSLGTGGAYGYTF. CDR3 in DNA: TGTGCCAGCAGCTTAGGAACAGGGGGCGCCTATGGCTACACCTTC.

This clone was seen only once. This chain links TRBV5-1 with TRBJ2-7; 7 bases match TRBD2. The CDR3 totals 15 residues. Germline assignment: CDR1 SGHRS and CDR2 YFSETQ. The junction had 7 bases not matched to a gene; V was cut back by 4 bases and J by 0 bases. CDR3 nucleotides: TGCGCCAGCAGCGGGGCGGGAGCTAGCTCCTACGAGCAGTACTTC. This encodes CASSGAGASSYEQYF.

This clone was seen a single time. The chain employs TRBV6-5 and TRBJ2-2; the match to TRBD2 covers 9 bases. V trimming: 2 bases; J trimming: 7 bases; junction bases outside the gene matches: 5. Germline CDR1 and CDR2: MNHEY and SVGAGI. The CDR3 spans 15 residues. The DNA of the CDR3 is TGTGCCAGCAGTTACCTAGCGGGAAAGGTCGGGGAGCTGTTTTTT. The encoded protein is CASSYLAGKVGELFF.

Remarks on this clone: One junction end disagrees with the germline gene, perhaps due to a read error. This chain joins TRBV7-7 and TRBJ2-7; 12 bases align to TRBD2. The CDR3 spans 16 residues. CDR1 and CDR2 (germline): SSHAT, FNYEAQ (reference sequence). The CDR3 DNA reads TGTGCTAGCAGCAGTGGGGGACTAGCGGGTCCCTACGAGCAGTACTTC. Translating gives CASSSGGLAGPYEQYF.